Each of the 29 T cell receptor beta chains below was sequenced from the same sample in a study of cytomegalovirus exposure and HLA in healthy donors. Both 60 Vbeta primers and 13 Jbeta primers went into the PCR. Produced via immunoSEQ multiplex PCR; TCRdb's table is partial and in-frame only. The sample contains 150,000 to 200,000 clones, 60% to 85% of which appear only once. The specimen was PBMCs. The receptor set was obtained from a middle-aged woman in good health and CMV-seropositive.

The chain's CDR3 is CASSRGQRNEKLFF. Written as DNA, the CDR3 is TGTGCCAGCAGCCGTGGACAGCGTAATGAAAAACTGTTTTTT. The V gene is TRBV6-5, the J gene TRBJ1-4, with a possible D match to TRBD1 (6 bases). V was pared by 6 bases and J by 4 bases, with 12 bases between. This CDR3 contains 14 residues. Looked up from germline, CDR1 is MNHEY and CDR2 is SVGAGI.

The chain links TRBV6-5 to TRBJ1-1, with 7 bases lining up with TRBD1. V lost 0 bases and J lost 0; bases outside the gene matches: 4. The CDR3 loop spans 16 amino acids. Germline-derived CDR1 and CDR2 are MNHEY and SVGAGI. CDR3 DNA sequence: TGTGCCAGCAGTTACTCAGGGGGCTATATGAACACTGAAGCTTTCTTT. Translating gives CASSYSGGYMNTEAFF.

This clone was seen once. The CDR3 nucleotides read TGTGCCTGGACAGGGGTAACGCCGAACTACACCTTC. Encoded protein: CAWTGVTPNYTF. This sequence joins TRBV30 and TRBJ1-2, with D possibly being TRBD1 (6 bases). This CDR3 comprises 12 residues. Trimming cost V 4 bases and J 10 bases, with 16 bases left between them. The germline CDR1 and CDR2 sequences are GTSNPN and SVGIG (reference sequence).

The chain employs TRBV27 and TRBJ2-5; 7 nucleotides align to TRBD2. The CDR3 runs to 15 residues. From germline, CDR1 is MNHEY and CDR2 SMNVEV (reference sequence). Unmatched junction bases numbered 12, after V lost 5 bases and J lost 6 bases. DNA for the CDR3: TGTGCCAGCAGTCTACTAGCGACTATGTGGAAGACCCAGTACTTC. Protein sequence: CASSLLATMWKTQYF.

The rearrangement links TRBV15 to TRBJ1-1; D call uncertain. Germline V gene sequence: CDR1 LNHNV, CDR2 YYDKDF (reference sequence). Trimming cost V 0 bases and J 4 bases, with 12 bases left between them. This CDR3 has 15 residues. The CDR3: CATSRDLIGRTEAFF. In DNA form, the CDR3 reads TGTGCCACCAGCAGAGATCTTATCGGTCGCACTGAAGCTTTCTTT.

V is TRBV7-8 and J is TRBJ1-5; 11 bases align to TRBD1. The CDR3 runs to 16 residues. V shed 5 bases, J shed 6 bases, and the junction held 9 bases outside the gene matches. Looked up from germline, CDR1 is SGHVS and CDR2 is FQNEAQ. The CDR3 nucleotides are TGTGCCAGCAGCCTAACTGGACAGGGGGCGTTTCAGCCCCAGCATTTT. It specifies CASSLTGQGAFQPQHF.

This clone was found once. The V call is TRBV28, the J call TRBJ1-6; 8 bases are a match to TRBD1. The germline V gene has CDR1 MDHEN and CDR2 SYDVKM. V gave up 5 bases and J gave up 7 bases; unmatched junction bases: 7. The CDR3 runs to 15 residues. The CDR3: CASSPRTGNNSPLHF. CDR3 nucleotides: TGTGCCAGCAGTCCTAGGACAGGGAACAATTCACCCCTCCACTTT.

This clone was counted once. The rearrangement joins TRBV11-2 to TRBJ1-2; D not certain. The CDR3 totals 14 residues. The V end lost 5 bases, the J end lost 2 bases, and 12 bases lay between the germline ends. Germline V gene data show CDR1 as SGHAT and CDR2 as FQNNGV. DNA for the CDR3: TGTGCCAGCAGCCCCCACAGACCAAACTATGGCTACACCTTC. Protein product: CASSPHRPNYGYTF. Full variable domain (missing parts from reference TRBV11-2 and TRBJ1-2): EAGVAQSPRYKIIEKRQSVAFWCNPISGHATLYWYQQILGQGPKLLIQFQNNGVVDDSQLPKDRFSAERLKGVDSTLKIQPAKLEDSAVYLCASSPHRPNYGYTFGSGTRLTVV.

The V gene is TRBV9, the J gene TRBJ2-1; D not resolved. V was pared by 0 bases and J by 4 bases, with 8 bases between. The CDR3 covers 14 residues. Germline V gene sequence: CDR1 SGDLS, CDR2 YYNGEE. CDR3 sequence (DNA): TGTGCCAGCAGCGTAGGAAGTACATACAATGAGCAGTTCTTC. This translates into CASSVGSTYNEQFF.

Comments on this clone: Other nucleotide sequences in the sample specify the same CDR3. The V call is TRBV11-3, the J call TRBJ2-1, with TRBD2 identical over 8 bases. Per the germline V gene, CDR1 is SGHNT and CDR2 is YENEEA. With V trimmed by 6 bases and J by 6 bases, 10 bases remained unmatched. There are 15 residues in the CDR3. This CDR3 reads CASSVGGGGLNEQFF. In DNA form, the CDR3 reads TGTGCCAGCAGTGTTGGGGGCGGGGGGCTCAATGAGCAGTTCTTC.

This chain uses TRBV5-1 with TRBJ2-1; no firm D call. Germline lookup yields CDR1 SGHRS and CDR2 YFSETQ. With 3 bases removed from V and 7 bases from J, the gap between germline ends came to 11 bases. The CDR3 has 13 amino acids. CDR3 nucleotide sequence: TGCGCCAGCAGCTCCTTGACGGAGAATGAGCAGTTCTTC. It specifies CASSSLTENEQFF. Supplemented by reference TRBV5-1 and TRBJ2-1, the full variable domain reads KAGVTQTPRYLIKTRGQQVTLSCSPISGHRSVSWYQQTPGQGLQFLFEYFSETQRNKGNFPGRFSGRQFSNSRSEMNVSTLELGDSALYLCASSSLTENEQFFGPGTRLTVL.

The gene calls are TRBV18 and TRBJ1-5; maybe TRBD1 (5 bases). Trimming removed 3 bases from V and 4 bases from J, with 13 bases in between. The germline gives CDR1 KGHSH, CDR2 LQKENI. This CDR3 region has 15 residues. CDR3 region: CASSPSAGLNQPQHF. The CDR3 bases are TGTGCCAGCTCACCGTCAGCAGGGTTGAATCAGCCCCAGCATTTT.

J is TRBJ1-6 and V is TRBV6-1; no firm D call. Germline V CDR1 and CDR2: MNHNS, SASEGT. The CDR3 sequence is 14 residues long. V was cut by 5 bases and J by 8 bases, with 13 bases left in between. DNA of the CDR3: TGTGCCAGCAGTTCCTCCCGGAGGGATTCACCCCTCCACTTT. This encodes CASSSSRRDSPLHF.

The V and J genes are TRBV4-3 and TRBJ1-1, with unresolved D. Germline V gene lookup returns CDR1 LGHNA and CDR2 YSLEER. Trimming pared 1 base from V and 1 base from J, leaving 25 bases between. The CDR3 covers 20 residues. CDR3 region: CASSQAQLLRGSAGNTEAFF. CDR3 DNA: TGCGCCAGCAGCCAAGCTCAGCTTCTCCGGGGTTCGGCAGGGAACACTGAAGCTTTCTTT.

The CDR3: CASFSWDKQETQYF. The CDR3 DNA follows: TGTGCCAGCTTTTCATGGGACAAACAAGAGACCCAGTACTTC. The gene calls are TRBV5-4 and TRBJ2-5, with D possibly TRBD1 on 6 matching bases. The CDR3 is 14 residues long. The germline CDR1 and CDR2 sequences are SGHNT and YYREEE (reference sequence). V shed 7 bases and J shed 2 bases, with 15 bases lying between them.

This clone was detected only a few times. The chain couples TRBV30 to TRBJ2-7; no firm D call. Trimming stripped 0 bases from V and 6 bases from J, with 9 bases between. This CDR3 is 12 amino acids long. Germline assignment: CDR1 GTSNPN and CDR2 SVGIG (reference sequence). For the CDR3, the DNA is TGTGCCTGGAGTGTACTTGGAGTCGAGCAGTACTTC. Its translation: CAWSVLGVEQYF.

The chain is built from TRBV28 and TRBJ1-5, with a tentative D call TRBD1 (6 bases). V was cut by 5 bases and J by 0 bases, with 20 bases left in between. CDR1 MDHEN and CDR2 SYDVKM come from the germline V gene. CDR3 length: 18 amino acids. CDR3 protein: CASSPSTSGQHSNQPQHF. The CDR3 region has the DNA TGTGCCAGCAGTCCAAGCACCTCGGGACAACATAGCAATCAGCCCCAGCATTTT.

CDR3 sequence: CASSPTEGDYGYTF. The CDR3 nucleotides are TGCGCCAGCAGCCCGACGGAAGGGGACTATGGCTACACCTTC. The rearrangement links TRBV4-1 to TRBJ1-2, with a tentative D call TRBD1 (5 bases). Trimming took 4 bases from V and 3 from J, leaving 12 bases between them. This CDR3 has 14 amino acids. Germline V lookup: CDR1 MGHRA, CDR2 YSYEKL.

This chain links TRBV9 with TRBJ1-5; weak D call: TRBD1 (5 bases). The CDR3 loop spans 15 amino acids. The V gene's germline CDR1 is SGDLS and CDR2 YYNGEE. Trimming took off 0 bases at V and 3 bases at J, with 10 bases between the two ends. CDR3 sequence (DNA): TGTGCCAGCAGCGTAGGCGGGGGAGACAATCAGCCCCAGCATTTT. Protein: CASSVGGGDNQPQHF. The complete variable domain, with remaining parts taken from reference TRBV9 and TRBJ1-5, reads DSGVTQTPKHLITATGQRVTLRCSPRSGDLSVYWYQQSLDQGLQFLIQYYNGEERAKGNILERFSAQQFPDLHSELNLSSLELGDSALYFCASSVGGGDNQPQHFGDGTRLSIL.

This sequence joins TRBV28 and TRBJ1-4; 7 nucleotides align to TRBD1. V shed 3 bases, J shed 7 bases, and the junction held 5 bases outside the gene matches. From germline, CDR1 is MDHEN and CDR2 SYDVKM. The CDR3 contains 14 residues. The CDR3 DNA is TGTGCCAGCAGTTTGTCAGGGGGTATTGAAAAACTGTTTTTT. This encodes CASSLSGGIEKLFF.

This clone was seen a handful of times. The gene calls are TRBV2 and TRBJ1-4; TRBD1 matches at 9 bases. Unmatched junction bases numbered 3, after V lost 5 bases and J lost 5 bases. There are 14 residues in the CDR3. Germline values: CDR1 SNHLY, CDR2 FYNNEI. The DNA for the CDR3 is TGTGCCAGCAGTACAGGGGGCGCGAATGAAAAACTGTTTTTT. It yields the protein CASSTGGANEKLFF.

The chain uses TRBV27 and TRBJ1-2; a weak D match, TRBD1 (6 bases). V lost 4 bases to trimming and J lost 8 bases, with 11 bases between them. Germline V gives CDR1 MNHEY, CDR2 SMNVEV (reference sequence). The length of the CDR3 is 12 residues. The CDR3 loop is CASSSDRGGYTF. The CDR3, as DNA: TGTGCCAGCAGTTCGGACAGAGGGGGCTACACCTTC.

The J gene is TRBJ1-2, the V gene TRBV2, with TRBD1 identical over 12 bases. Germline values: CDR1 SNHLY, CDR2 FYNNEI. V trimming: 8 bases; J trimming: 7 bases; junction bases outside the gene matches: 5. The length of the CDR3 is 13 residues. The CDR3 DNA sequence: TGTGCCAGCGGGGGACAGGGGGCTTTTGGCTACACCTTC. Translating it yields CASGGQGAFGYTF.

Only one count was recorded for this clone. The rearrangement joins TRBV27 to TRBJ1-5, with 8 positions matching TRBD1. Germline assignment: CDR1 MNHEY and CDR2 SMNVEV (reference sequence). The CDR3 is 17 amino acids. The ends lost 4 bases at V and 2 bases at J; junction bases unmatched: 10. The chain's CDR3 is CASSYRTGIDGNQPQHF. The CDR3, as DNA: TGTGCCAGCAGTTACCGGACAGGGATTGATGGCAATCAGCCCCAGCATTTT.

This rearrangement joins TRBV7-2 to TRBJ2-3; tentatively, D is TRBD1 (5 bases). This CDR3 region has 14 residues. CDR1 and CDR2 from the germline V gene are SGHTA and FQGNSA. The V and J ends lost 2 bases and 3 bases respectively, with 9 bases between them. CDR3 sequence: CASSLRTQTDTQYF. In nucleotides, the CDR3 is TGTGCCAGCAGCTTACGGACACAGACAGATACGCAGTATTTT.

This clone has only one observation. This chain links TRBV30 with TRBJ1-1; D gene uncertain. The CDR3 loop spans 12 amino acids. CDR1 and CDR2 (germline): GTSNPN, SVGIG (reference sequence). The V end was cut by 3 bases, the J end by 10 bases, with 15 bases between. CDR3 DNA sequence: TGTGCCTGGAGAGGAGGGAATCCACCAGCTTTCTTT. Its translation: CAWRGGNPPAFF. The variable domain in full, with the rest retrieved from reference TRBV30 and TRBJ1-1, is SQTIHQWPATLVQPVGSPLSLECTVEGTSNPNLYWYRQAAGRGLQLLFYSVGIGQISSEVPQNLSASRPQDRQFILSSKKLLLSDSGFYLCAWRGGNPPAFFGQGTRLTVV.

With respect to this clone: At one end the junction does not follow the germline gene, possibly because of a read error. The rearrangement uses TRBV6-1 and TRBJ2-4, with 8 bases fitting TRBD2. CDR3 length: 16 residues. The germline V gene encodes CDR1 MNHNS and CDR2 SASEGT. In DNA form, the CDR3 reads TGTGCCAGCAGTGAAGAAGTGGCGGGAGGCAAAAACAGTCAGTACTTC. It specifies CASSEEVAGGKNSQYF.

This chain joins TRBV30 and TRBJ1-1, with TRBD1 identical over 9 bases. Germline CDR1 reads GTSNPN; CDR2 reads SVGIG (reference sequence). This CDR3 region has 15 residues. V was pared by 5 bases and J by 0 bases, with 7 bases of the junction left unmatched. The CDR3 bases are TGTGCCTGGGTCACAGGGGGCTCAATGAACACTGAAGCTTTCTTT. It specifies CAWVTGGSMNTEAFF.

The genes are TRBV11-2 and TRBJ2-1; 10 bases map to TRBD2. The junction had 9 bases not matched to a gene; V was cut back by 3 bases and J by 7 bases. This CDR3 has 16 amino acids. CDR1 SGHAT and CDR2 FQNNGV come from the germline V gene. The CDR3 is CASSFAPSGGRNEQFF. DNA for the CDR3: TGTGCCAGCAGCTTCGCGCCTAGCGGGGGAAGGAATGAGCAGTTCTTC.